The 19 T cell receptor beta chains given below trace back to one sample, sequenced in a study of blood T cell repertoires in COVID-19. Sequencing was performed with immunoSEQ multiplex PCR; in TCRdb, only in-frame clones are kept and a portion is missing. Of almost 70,000 clones listed, roughly three quarters are singletons. Sequenced sample: peripheral blood. These receptors all come from a human donor in a cohort sampled during active COVID-19.

The chain is built from TRBV5-1 and TRBJ2-3, with TRBD2 identical over 7 bases. V lost 2 bases to trimming and J lost 2 bases; unmatched junction nucleotides: 2. The CDR3 is 14 residues long. Germline values: CDR1 SGHRS, CDR2 YFSETQ. In DNA form, the CDR3 reads TGCGCCAGCAGCTTCGGGGGGTACACAGATACGCAGTATTTT. Its translation is CASSFGGYTDTQYF.

The rearrangement links TRBV5-5 to TRBJ2-1; perhaps TRBD2 as D (6 bases). This CDR3 is 19 amino acids long. Germline V gene lookup returns CDR1 SGHKS and CDR2 YYEKEE (reference sequence). V lost 0 bases and J lost 1, with 20 bases in between. The CDR3 loop is CASSLDAGSRLSSYNEQFF. The CDR3 DNA sequence: TGTGCCAGCAGCTTGGATGCGGGATCCCGCCTCAGTTCCTACAATGAGCAGTTCTTC.

The chain links TRBV15 to TRBJ1-3; tentative D call: TRBD1 (6 bases). This CDR3 is 15 amino acids long. Deletions cut 0 bases from V and 2 bases from J, with 8 bases between. CDR1 is LNHNV and CDR2 is YYDKDF in the germline V gene (reference sequence). CDR3 sequence reads: CATSRDPGAGNTIYF. In DNA, the CDR3 is TGTGCCACCAGCAGAGATCCAGGGGCTGGAAACACCATATATTTT.

This clone was seen many times. The V gene is TRBV4-2, the J gene TRBJ1-1, with D uncertain. The germline V gene has CDR1 LGHNA and CDR2 YNFKEQ. This CDR3 region has 15 residues. V lost 0 bases to trimming and J lost 1 base, with 9 bases between them. In DNA, the CDR3 is TGTGCCAGCAGCCAAGAAGGGAGGGAGAACACTGAAGCTTTCTTT. Residues: CASSQEGRENTEAFF.

V usage is TRBV19 and J usage is TRBJ1-4; D is possibly TRBD1 (5 bases). Germline CDR1 and CDR2: LNHDA and SQIVND (reference sequence). The CDR3 length is 15 residues. The ends were cut back, 7 bases at V and 2 bases at J, with 14 bases in the middle. DNA of the CDR3: TGTGCCAGTAAGGAGACAGAGGTCACTAATGAAAAACTGTTTTTT. Translated: CASKETEVTNEKLFF.

The genes are TRBV10-3 and TRBJ1-5; no firm D call. This CDR3 is built from 13 residues. Between the trimmed V and J ends, which lost 7 bases and 5 bases, there was a span of 12 bases. Germline V gives CDR1 ENHRY, CDR2 SYGVKD. The CDR3 DNA sequence: TGTGCCATCACGAGGGCGCACGATCAGCCCCAGCATTTT. Translating gives CAITRAHDQPQHF.

The V gene is TRBV29-1, the J gene TRBJ1-1, with 9 bases aligning to TRBD1. CDR1 and CDR2 from the germline V gene are SQVTM and ANQGSEA. The CDR3 runs to 13 residues. Trimming cost V 8 bases and J 0 bases; bases outside gene matches: 4. The CDR3 protein is CSMDRGMNTEAFF. In nucleotides, the CDR3 is TGCAGCATGGACAGGGGAATGAACACTGAAGCTTTCTTT.

The J gene is TRBJ2-3, the V gene TRBV19; the D is unclear. Germline lookup yields CDR1 LNHDA and CDR2 SQIVND (reference sequence). CDR3 size: 13 residues. Trimming removed 6 bases from V and 1 base from J, with 8 bases in between. The CDR3: CASRITGTDTQYF. The CDR3 DNA is TGTGCCAGTAGGATCACAGGCACAGATACGCAGTATTTT. The full variable domain, completed using reference TRBV19 and TRBJ2-3, is DGGITQSPKYLFRKEGQNVTLSCEQNLNHDAMYWYRQDPGQGLRLIYYSQIVNDFQKGDIAEGYSVSREKKESFPLTVTSAQKNPTAFYLCASRITGTDTQYFGPGTRLTVL.

The V gene is TRBV5-5, the J gene TRBJ2-7; 11 bases line up with TRBD1. The CDR3 totals 16 residues. V lost 0 bases and J lost 4; bases outside the gene matches: 6. CDR1 and CDR2 from the germline V gene are SGHKS and YYEKEE (reference sequence). The CDR3 spells CASSLGIGTGGYEQYF. The CDR3 nucleotides are TGTGCCAGCAGCTTGGGGATAGGGACAGGGGGATACGAGCAGTACTTC.

V usage is TRBV28 and J usage is TRBJ1-5; D is undetermined. V was trimmed by 2 bases and J by 2 bases, leaving 10 bases between them. CDR3 length: 15 residues. Germline CDR1 and CDR2: MDHEN and SYDVKM. The CDR3 coding sequence is TGTGCCAGCAGTTTAGCGGGGTTCGGCAATCAGCCCCAGCATTTT. Its protein is CASSLAGFGNQPQHF.

V usage is TRBV7-9 and J usage is TRBJ2-7, with TRBD1 matching 7 bases. The germline gives CDR1 SEHNR, CDR2 FQNEAQ (reference sequence). The CDR3 runs to 15 residues. Losses at the gene ends were 5 bases for V and 0 bases for J; bases not matched to a gene: 7. CDR3 in amino acids: CASSPSRQGSYEQYF. The CDR3, as DNA: TGTGCCAGCAGCCCGTCACGACAGGGCTCCTACGAGCAGTACTTC.

The chain is built from TRBV5-5 and TRBJ1-2; D is unresolved. The V gene's germline CDR1 is SGHKS and CDR2 YYEKEE (reference sequence). The length of the CDR3 is 15 residues. With 3 bases removed from V and 3 bases from J, the gap between germline ends came to 15 bases. The CDR3 DNA follows: TGTGCCAGCAGCTCTCCCGAGGGAGGAGACTATGGCTACACCTTC. This sequence encodes CASSSPEGGDYGYTF.

V gene TRBV6-4 combines with J gene TRBJ1-1; perhaps TRBD1 as D (5 bases). This CDR3 contains 16 residues. Germline values: CDR1 MRHNA, CDR2 SNTAGT. V was shortened by 3 bases and J by 6 bases, with 20 bases between the two germline ends. The CDR3 spells CASSDQGGGYLAEAFF. The CDR3 DNA follows: TGTGCCAGCAGTGATCAAGGCGGGGGTTATCTTGCTGAAGCTTTCTTT.

The CDR3 DNA reads TGTGCCAGTAGTATAAGTGGTCTAGCAATTGAGCAGTTCTTC. Its protein product is CASSISGLAIEQFF. V gene TRBV19 combines with J gene TRBJ2-1; the D gene is possibly TRBD2 (5 bases). The CDR3 spans 14 residues. The ends were cut back, 2 bases at V and 9 bases at J, with 14 bases in the middle. Per the germline V gene, CDR1 is LNHDA and CDR2 is SQIVND (reference sequence).

The chain uses TRBV6-2 or TRBV6-3 and TRBJ2-6; D gene ambiguous. Trimming pared 4 bases from V and 2 bases from J, leaving 9 bases between. Germline V gives CDR1 MNHEY, CDR2 SVGEGT. The length of the CDR3 is 15 residues. As DNA, the CDR3 is TGTGCCAGCAGTTTAGGAGCCACTGGGGCCAACGTCCTGACTTTC. It translates to CASSLGATGANVLTF.

The rearrangement links TRBV6-6 to TRBJ2-7; TRBD1 agrees at 7 bases. This CDR3 has 14 residues. From germline, CDR1 is MNHNY and CDR2 SVGAGI (reference sequence). Trimming cost V 2 bases and J 0 bases; bases outside gene matches: 1. CDR3 in amino acids: CASSYRGHSYEQYF. DNA of the CDR3: TGTGCCAGCAGTTACAGGGGGCACTCCTACGAGCAGTACTTC.

The chain combines TRBV6-6 with TRBJ2-7, with 7 bases aligning to TRBD2. J gave up 6 bases and V 8 bases, and 7 bases lay outside the gene matches. This CDR3 is built from 12 residues. Germline V gene data show CDR1 as MNHNY and CDR2 as SVGAGI (reference sequence). For the CDR3, the DNA is TGTGCCAGCCGACTGGGAGGGCCCGAGCAGTACTTC. Amino acid sequence: CASRLGGPEQYF.

In regard to this clone: Other DNA sequences in the same sample also yield this CDR3. The chain employs TRBV6-4 and TRBJ1-1; possible D gene TRBD1, 5 bases. This CDR3 comprises 13 residues. Germline CDR1 and CDR2: MRHNA and SNTAGT. Between the trimmed V and J ends, which lost 3 bases and 1 base, there was a span of 6 bases. CDR3 loop: CASSEQENTEAFF. The CDR3 DNA reads TGTGCCAGCAGTGAACAGGAGAACACTGAAGCTTTCTTT.

In DNA form, the CDR3 reads TGTGCCAGCAGCTTATTTGGGGGCCTCGACACTGAAGCTTTCTTT. Its translation: CASSLFGGLDTEAFF. This chain connects TRBV11-2 to TRBJ1-1; maybe TRBD1 (6 bases). V lost 2 bases, J lost 3 bases, and 13 bases lay in between. This CDR3 comprises 15 residues. Germline V gene data show CDR1 as SGHAT and CDR2 as FQNNGV.